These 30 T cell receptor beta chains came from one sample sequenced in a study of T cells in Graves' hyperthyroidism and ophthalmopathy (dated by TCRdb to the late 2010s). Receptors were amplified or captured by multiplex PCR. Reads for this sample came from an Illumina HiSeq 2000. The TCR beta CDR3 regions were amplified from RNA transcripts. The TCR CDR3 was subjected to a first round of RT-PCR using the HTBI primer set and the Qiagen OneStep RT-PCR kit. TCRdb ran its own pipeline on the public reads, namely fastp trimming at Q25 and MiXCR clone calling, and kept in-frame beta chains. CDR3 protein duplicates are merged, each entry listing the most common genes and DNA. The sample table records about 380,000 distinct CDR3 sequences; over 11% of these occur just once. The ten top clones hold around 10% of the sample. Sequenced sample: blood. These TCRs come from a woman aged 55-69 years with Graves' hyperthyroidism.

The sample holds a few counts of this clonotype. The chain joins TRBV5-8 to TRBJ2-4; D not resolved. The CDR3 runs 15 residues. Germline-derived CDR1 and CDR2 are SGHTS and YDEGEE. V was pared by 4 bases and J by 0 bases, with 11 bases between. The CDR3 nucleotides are TGTGCCAGCAGCCTGGTCCTTCAAGCCAAAAACATTCAGTACTTC. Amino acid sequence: CASSLVLQAKNIQYF.

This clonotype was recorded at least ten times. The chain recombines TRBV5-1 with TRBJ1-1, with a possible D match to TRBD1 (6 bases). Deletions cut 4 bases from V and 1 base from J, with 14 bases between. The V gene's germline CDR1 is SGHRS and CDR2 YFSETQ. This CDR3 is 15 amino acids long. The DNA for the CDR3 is TGCGCCAGCAGCATCTCTGGACAGACGAACACTGAAGCTTTCTTT. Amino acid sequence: CASSISGQTNTEAFF.

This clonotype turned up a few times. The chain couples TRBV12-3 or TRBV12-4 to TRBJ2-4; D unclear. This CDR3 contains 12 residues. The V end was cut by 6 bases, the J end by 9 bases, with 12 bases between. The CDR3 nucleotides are TGTGCCAGCAGCCTCAGTTCCAGCATTCAGTACTTC. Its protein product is CASSLSSSIQYF.

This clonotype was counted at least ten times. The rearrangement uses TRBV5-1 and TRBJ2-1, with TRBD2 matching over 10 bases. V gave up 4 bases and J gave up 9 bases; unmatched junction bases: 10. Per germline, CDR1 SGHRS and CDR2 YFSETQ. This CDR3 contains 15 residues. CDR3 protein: CASSPGLAAEGEQFF. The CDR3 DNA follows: TGCGCCAGCAGCCCCGGACTAGCGGCTGAAGGTGAGCAGTTCTTC.

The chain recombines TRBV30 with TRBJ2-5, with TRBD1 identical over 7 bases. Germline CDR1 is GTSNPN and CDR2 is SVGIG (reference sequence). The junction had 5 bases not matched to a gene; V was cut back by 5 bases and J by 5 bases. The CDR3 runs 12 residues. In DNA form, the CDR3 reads TGTGCCTGGGCGACAGGGCGGGAGACCCAGTACTTC. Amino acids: CAWATGRETQYF.

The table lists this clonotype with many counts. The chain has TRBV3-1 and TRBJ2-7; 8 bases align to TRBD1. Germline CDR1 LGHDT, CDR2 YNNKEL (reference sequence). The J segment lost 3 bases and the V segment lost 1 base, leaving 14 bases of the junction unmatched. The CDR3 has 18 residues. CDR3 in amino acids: CASSQVTGGTPNRYEQYF. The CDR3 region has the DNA TGTGCCAGCAGCCAAGTTACAGGGGGGACCCCAAACCGCTACGAGCAGTACTTC.

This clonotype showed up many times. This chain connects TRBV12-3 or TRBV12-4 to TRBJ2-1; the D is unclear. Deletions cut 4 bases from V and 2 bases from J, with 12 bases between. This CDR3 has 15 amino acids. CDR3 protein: CASSWAVTTYNEQFF. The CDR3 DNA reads TGTGCCAGCAGTTGGGCCGTAACCACCTACAATGAGCAGTTCTTC.

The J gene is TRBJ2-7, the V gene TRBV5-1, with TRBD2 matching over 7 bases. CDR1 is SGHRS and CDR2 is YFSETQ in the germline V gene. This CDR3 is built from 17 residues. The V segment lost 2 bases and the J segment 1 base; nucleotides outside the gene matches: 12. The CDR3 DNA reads TGCGCCAGCAGCTTCGCTAGCGGAAGCAGGACTTCCTACGAGCAGTACTTC. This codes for CASSFASGSRTSYEQYF.

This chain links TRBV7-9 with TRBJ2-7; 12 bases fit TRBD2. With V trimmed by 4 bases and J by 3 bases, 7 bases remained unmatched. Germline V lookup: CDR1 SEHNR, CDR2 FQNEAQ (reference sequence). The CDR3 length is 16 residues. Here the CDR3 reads CASSSGTSGFSYEQYF. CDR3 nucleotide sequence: TGTGCCAGCAGCTCCGGGACTAGCGGGTTTAGCTACGAGCAGTACTTC. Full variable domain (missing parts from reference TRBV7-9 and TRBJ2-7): DTGVSQNPRHKITKRGQNVTFRCDPISEHNRLYWYRQTLGQGPEFLTYFQNEAQLEKSRLLSDRFSAERPKGSFSTLEIQRTEQGDSAMYLCASSSGTSGFSYEQYFGPGTRLTVT.

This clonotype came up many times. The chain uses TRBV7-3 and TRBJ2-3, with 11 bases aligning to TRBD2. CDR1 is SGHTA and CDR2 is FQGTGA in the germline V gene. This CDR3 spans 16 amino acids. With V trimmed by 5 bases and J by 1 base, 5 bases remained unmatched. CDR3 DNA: TGTGCCAGCAGCGCTTTTAGCGGGAGGGGCACAGATACGCAGTATTTT. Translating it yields CASSAFSGRGTDTQYF.

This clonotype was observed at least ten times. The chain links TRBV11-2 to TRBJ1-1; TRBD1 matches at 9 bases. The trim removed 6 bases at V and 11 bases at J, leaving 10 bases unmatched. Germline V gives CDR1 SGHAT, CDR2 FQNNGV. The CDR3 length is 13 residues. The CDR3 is CASRTGGHDWAFF. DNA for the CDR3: TGTGCCAGCAGGACAGGGGGACATGATTGGGCTTTCTTT.

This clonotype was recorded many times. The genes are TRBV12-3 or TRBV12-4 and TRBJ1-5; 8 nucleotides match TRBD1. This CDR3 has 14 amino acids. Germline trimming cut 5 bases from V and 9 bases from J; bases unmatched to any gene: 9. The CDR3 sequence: CASSPTGGGLPQHF. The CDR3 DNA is TGTGCCAGCAGTCCTACAGGGGGTGGGCTGCCCCAGCATTTT.

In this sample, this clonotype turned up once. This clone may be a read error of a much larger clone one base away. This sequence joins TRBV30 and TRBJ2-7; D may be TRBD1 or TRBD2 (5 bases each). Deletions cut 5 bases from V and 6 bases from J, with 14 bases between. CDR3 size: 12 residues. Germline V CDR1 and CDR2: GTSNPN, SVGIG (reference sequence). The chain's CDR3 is CAWGHGEREQYF. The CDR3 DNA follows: TGTGCCTGGGGACATGGGGAGCGCGAGCAGTACTTC.

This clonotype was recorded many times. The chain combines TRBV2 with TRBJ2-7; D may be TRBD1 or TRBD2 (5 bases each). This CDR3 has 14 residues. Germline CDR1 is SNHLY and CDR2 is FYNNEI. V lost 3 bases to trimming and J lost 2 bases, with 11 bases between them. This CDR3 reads CASSDRSGPYEQYF. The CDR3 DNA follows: TGTGCCAGCAGTGATAGGTCGGGGCCCTACGAGCAGTACTTC.

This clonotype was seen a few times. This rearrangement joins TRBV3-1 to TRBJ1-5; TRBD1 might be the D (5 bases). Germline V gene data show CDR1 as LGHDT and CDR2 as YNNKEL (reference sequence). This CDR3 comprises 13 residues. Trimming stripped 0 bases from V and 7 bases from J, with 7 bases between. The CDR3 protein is CASSQDRAQPQHF. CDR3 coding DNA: TGTGCCAGCAGCCAAGACAGGGCCCAGCCCCAGCATTTT.

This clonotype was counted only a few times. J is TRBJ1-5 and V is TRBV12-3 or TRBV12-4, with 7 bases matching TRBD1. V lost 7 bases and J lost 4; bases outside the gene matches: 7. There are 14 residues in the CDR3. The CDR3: CASNHRGGNQPQHF. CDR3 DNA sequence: TGTGCCAGCAATCACAGGGGAGGAAATCAGCCCCAGCATTTT.

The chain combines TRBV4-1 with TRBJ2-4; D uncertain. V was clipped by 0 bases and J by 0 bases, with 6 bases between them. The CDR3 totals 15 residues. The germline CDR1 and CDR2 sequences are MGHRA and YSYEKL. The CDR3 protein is CASSQDFGAKNIQYF. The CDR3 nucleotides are TGCGCCAGCAGCCAAGATTTTGGAGCCAAAAACATTCAGTACTTC.

The CDR3 region has the DNA TGTGCCAGCAGTCCCGGACAGGGCTTGGATCAGCCCCAGCATTTT. This codes for CASSPGQGLDQPQHF. The J gene is TRBJ1-5, the V gene TRBV12-3 or TRBV12-4; 8 bases agree with TRBD1. Unmatched junction bases numbered 8, after V lost 5 bases and J lost 5 bases. The CDR3 is 15 amino acids.

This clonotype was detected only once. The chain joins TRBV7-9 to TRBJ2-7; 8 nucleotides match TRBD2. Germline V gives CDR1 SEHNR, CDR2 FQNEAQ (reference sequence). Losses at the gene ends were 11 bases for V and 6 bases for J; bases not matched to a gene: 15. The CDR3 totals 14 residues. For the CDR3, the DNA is TGTGCCGTCTCGGAAGAGACTAGCGTTCCCGAGCAGTACTTC. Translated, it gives CAVSEETSVPEQYF. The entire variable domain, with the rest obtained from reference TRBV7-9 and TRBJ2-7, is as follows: DTGVSQNPRHKITKRGQNVTFRCDPISEHNRLYWYRQTLGQGPEFLTYFQNEAQLEKSRLLSDRFSAERPKGSFSTLEIQRTEQGDSAMYLCAVSEETSVPEQYFGPGTRLTVT.

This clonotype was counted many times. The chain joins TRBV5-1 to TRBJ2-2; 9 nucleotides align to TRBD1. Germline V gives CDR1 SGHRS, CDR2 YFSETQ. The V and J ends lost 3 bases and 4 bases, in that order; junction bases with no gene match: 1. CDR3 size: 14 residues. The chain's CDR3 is CASSSGQGTGELFF. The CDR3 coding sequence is TGCGCCAGCAGCTCGGGACAGGGCACCGGGGAGCTGTTTTTT. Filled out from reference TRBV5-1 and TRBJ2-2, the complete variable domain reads KAGVTQTPRYLIKTRGQQVTLSCSPISGHRSVSWYQQTPGQGLQFLFEYFSETQRNKGNFPGRFSGRQFSNSRSEMNVSTLELGDSALYLCASSSGQGTGELFFGEGSRLTVL.

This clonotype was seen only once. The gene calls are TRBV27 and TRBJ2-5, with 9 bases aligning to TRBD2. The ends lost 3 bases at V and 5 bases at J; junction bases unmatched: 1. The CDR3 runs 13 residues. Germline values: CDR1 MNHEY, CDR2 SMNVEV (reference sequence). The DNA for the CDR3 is TGTGCCAGCAGTTTCGGACTAGCGGAGACCCAGTACTTC. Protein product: CASSFGLAETQYF.

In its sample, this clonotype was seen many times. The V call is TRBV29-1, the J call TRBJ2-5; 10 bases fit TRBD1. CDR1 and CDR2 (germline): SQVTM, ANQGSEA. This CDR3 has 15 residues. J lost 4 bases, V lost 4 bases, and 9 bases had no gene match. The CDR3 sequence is CSVAPGTGVGETQYF. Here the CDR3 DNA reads TGCAGCGTTGCCCCCGGGACAGGGGTCGGAGAGACCCAGTACTTC.

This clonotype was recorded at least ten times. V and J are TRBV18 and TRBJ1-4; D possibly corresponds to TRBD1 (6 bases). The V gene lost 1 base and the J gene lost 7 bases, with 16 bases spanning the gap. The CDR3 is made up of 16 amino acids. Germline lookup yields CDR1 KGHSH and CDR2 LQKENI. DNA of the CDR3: TGTGCCAGCTCACCACGGCCGGCAGGGACAAGTGAAAAACTGTTTTTT. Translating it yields CASSPRPAGTSEKLFF.

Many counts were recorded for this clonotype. The DNA of the CDR3 is TGTGCCAGCAGGACCCTTCCGGGACTAGCGGGAGAGGGGAATGAGCAGTTCTTC. It encodes CASRTLPGLAGEGNEQFF. V gene TRBV6-1 combines with J gene TRBJ2-1, with TRBD2 matching over 14 bases. With 6 bases clipped from V and 7 bases from J, the junction kept 14 bases outside the gene matches. Germline values: CDR1 MNHNS, CDR2 SASEGT. The CDR3 is made up of 18 amino acids.

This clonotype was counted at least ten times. CDR3 DNA sequence: TGTGCCAGCAGTTTATGGGGTGGCTACAATGAGCAGTTCTTC. Its protein is CASSLWGGYNEQFF. V usage is TRBV27 and J usage is TRBJ2-1, with D unresolved. CDR1 is MNHEY and CDR2 is SMNVEV in the germline V gene (reference sequence). This CDR3 comprises 14 residues. V lost 1 base and J lost 3, with 7 bases in between.

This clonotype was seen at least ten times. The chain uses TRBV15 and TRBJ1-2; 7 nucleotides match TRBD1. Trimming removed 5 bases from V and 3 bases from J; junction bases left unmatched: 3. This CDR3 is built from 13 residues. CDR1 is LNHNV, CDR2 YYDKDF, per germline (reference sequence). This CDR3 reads CATSPDRDYGYTF. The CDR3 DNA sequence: TGTGCCACCAGCCCTGACAGGGACTATGGCTACACCTTC. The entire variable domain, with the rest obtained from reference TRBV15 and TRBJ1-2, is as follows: DAMVIQNPRYQVTQFGKPVTLSCSQTLNHNVMYWYQQKSSQAPKLLFHYYDKDFNNEADTPDNFQSRRPNTSFCFLDIRSPGLGDTAMYLCATSPDRDYGYTFGSGTRLTVV.

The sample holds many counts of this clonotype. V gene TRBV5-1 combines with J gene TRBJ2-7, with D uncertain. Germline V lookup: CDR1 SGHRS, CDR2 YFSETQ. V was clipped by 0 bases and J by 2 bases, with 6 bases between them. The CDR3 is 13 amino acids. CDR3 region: CASSLGTTYEQYF. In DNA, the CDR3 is TGCGCCAGCAGCTTGGGCACAACCTACGAGCAGTACTTC. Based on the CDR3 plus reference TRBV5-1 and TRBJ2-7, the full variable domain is KAGVTQTPRYLIKTRGQQVTLSCSPISGHRSVSWYQQTPGQGLQFLFEYFSETQRNKGNFPGRFSGRQFSNSRSEMNVSTLELGDSALYLCASSLGTTYEQYFGPGTRLTVT.

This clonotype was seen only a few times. Here the CDR3 DNA reads TGCGCCCGCAAGTTAAGACGGGACCTGCTGGGCAATCAGCCCCAGCATTTT. This codes for CARKLRRDLLGNQPQHF. The chain combines TRBV5-1 with TRBJ1-5; tentative D call: TRBD1 (5 bases). V was trimmed by 10 bases and J by 2 bases, leaving 25 bases between them. The CDR3 has 17 amino acids. Germline CDR1 is SGHRS and CDR2 is YFSETQ. Variable domain in full (rest from reference TRBV5-1 and TRBJ1-5): KAGVTQTPRYLIKTRGQQVTLSCSPISGHRSVSWYQQTPGQGLQFLFEYFSETQRNKGNFPGRFSGRQFSNSRSEMNVSTLELGDSALYLCARKLRRDLLGNQPQHFGDGTRLSIL.

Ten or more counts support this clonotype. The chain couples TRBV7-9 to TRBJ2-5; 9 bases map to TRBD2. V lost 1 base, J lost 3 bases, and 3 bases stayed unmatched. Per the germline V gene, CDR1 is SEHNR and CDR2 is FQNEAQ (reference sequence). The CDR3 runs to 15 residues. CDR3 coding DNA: TGTGCCAGCAGCTTAGGCGGGAGGGTGAAAGAGACCCAGTACTTC. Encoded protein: CASSLGGRVKETQYF.

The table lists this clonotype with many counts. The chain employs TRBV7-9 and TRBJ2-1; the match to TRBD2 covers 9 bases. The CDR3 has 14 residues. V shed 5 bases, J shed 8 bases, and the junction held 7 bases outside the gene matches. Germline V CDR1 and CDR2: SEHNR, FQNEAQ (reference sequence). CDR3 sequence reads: CASSLSGSVDEQFF. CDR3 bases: TGTGCCAGCAGCCTTAGCGGGAGTGTCGATGAGCAGTTCTTC. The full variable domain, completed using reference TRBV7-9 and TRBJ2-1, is DTGVSQNPRHKITKRGQNVTFRCDPISEHNRLYWYRQTLGQGPEFLTYFQNEAQLEKSRLLSDRFSAERPKGSFSTLEIQRTEQGDSAMYLCASSLSGSVDEQFFGPGTRLTVL.